This TCR beta chain was profiled in a study of cytomegalovirus exposure and HLA in healthy donors. Study-level points and caveats: Most TCR beta V segments were productive about 90% or about 30% of the time in an earlier analysis.

A remark on this clone: Its antigen remains unidentified.

Participants comprised healthy donors of bone marrow. CDR3 length: 12 residues. V lost 2 bases and J lost 8, with 7 bases in between. Germline-derived CDR1 and CDR2 are SSHAT and FNYEAQ (reference sequence). Amplification used 60 Vbeta primers and 13 Jbeta primers. Only in-frame clones appear in the TCRdb table, and some are missing; sequencing was by immunoSEQ multiplex PCR. The sample comprises fewer than 85,000 clones, about 76% of which are singletons, and roughly 12% rests with the top ten. Sequenced input: PBMCs. The chain has TRBV7-7 and TRBJ2-1, with TRBD1 as a possible D gene (6 bases). The TCR sequence derives from a male donor in good health and CMV-seropositive. The CDR3 DNA follows: TGTGCCAGCAGCTTATCAGGGGATGAGCAGTTCTTC. It yields the protein CASSLSGDEQFF.